This TCR beta chain derives from a study of T-cell memory formation after mild COVID-19. Study summary: TCR clustering was largely donor specific. General observations from the study: The pre-infection memory compartment contained some responding clones, suggesting cross-reactive memory joined.

Barcoded TCR alpha and TCR beta cDNA libraries with UMIs came from 5'RACE using constant-segment primers. TCRdb reprocessed the 5' RACE reads via MiXCR and lists one record per CDR3 protein. The table shows around 510,000 distinct CDR3 sequences, with less than 25% occurring only once. This clonotype has a handful of counts. The target antigen is unknown. Per the germline V gene, CDR1 is DFQATT and CDR2 is SNEGSKA (reference sequence). V was clipped by 4 bases and J by 1 base, with 11 bases between them. The CDR3 consists of 13 residues. The TCR comes from an adult woman who had mild COVID-19 (a few samples of this study predate the infection). Cell type and time point are not known. The sample was PBMCs or a T cell subset sorted from them (not recorded which). The chain has TRBV20-1 and TRBJ2-7; D not resolved. DNA of the CDR3: TGCAGTGCTACAATCCAGAGGTCCTACGAGCAGTACTTC. The encoded protein is CSATIQRSYEQYF.